The present entry profiles one TCR beta chain with its context. The antigen remains undetermined. These data come from a study of blood T cells in healthy people across ages. Study observations and caveats: Naive CD4+ cells and diversity were both higher in long-lived donors than in aged donors.

A second PCR, run for about 7 to 11 cycles, used a sample-barcoded 5' primer plus a J-beta primer mix. TCRdb recomputed calls from the 5' RACE reads with MiXCR, one row per CDR3 protein. The profile covers under 800,000 distinct CDR3 sequences, with more than 20% appearing a single time and approximately 3.7% taken by the ten largest. Sample donors were healthy Caucasian individuals that came from Russia, aged roughly 6 to 100. Germline CDR1 and CDR2: DFQATT and SNEGSKA (reference sequence). CDR3 length: 15 residues. Unmatched junction bases numbered 6, after V lost 3 bases and J lost 0 bases. The sample comprised blood. The chain combines TRBV20-1 with TRBJ2-5; TRBD2 agrees at 8 bases. This receptor was taken from an older man in good health. CDR3 sequence reads: CSASVGRGYQETQYF. DNA for the CDR3: TGCAGTGCTAGTGTCGGGAGGGGGTACCAAGAGACCCAGTACTTC.